This T cell receptor beta chain derives from a study of CD8+CD57+ T cells in acquired aplastic anemia. For the study at large: Across the sorted CD4+ and CD8+ cells, DNA amounts averaged approximately 3.1 ug. Healthy-donor CD4+ cells averaged roughly 11 million reads. Overall study findings and caveats: Levels of CD8+ Simpson's diversity were not significantly distinct in patients versus controls.

By its share, this clonotype is medium-sized. Its target is not known. Genomic DNA constituted the template upon which TCR beta VDJ and CDR3 profiling was performed. TCRdb processed the reads anew with MiXCR; each CDR3 protein has one entry. The sample includes fewer than 45,000 distinct CDR3 sequences, approximately 73% of them seen just once. The clonotype comes from a human donor in good health, serving as a control. Source material: sorted CD4+, CD8+, or CD8+CD57+ T cells (not recorded which) from PBMCs.

The CDR3 loop is CASSSRDALYNEQFF. As DNA, the CDR3 is TGTGCCAGCAGTAGCCGGGACGCCCTCTACAATGAGCAGTTCTTC. The V gene is TRBV12-3 or TRBV12-4, the J gene TRBJ2-1; D is tentatively TRBD1 or TRBD2 (5 bases each). Trimming cost V 5 bases and J 3 bases, with 14 bases left between them. This CDR3 has 15 amino acids.